This is a list of T cell receptor beta chains from one sample in a study of vaccination and CD4 T cells after COVID-19. Their cognate antigens are unknown. TCRdb itself ran the PCR reads through MiXCR, one entry per CDR3 protein. This sample has some 18,000 distinct CDR3 sequences; roughly 55% occur once, and the top ten carry 9.7%. The specimen comprised CD4+ T cells from blood, cultured in vitro, sampled after SARS-CoV-2 vaccination. These TCRs come from a human donor who had recovered from COVID-19. CDR3s include the opening cysteine and the closing phenylalanine or tryptophan. Fields, in order: J gene, D gene, V gene, clone size, CDR3 protein, CDR3 DNA. The D gene is left open where the match is weak. Not every row has a clone size; where given, it reads once, few, many or a size class.

TRBJ1-6,.,TRBV6-2/TRBV6-3,few,CASSYLGLRVGSPLHF,TGTGCCAGCAGTTACCTCGGTCTGAGGGTTGGATCACCCCTCCACTTT
TRBJ2-1,TRBD2,TRBV7-2,.,CASSTRLAPHNEQFF,TGTGCCAGCAGCACGAGACTAGCACCCCACAATGAGCAGTTCTTC
TRBJ1-5,TRBD1,TRBV2,.,CASSAQGARSNQPQHF,TGTGCCAGCAGCGCTCAGGGGGCGAGGAGCAATCAGCCCCAGCATTTT
TRBJ1-5,.,TRBV19,.,CASSIDAQRSNQPQHF,TGTGCCAGTAGTATAGATGCACAGCGAAGCAATCAGCCCCAGCATTTT
TRBJ2-3,TRBD2,TRBV7-9,.,CASSPLAGDTDTQYF,TGTGCCAGCAGCCCCCTAGCGGGAGACACAGATACGCAGTATTTT
TRBJ1-1,TRBD1,TRBV3-1,.,CASSLDRGTEAFF,TGTGCCAGCAGCCTGGACAGGGGAACTGAAGCTTTCTTT
TRBJ1-3,.,TRBV27,.,CASSATPFSGNTIYF,TGTGCCAGCAGTGCTACACCATTCTCTGGAAACACCATATATTTT
TRBJ2-3,TRBD1,TRBV7-9,.,CASSSNRGTDTQYF,TGTGCCAGCAGCTCAAACAGGGGGACAGATACGCAGTATTTT
TRBJ1-5,TRBD1,TRBV19,.,CASSILDRVNQPQHF,TGTGCCAGTAGTATCCTCGACAGGGTCAATCAGCCCCAGCATTTT
TRBJ1-1,TRBD1,TRBV6-1,few,CASKPGQQTNTEAFF,TGTGCCAGCAAACCGGGACAGCAAACGAACACTGAAGCTTTCTTT
TRBJ2-3,.,TRBV20-1,few,CSAPRDSADTQYF,TGCAGTGCTCCCCGGGACTCTGCAGATACGCAGTATTTT
TRBJ2-7,TRBD2,TRBV7-9,few,CASSSTVAGHPYEQYF,TGTGCCAGCAGCTCCACCGTAGCGGGGCACCCCTACGAGCAGTACTTC
TRBJ1-1,.,TRBV29-1,.,CSWGTLNTEAFF,TGCTCCTGGGGCACCTTGAACACTGAAGCTTTCTTT
TRBJ2-2,.,TRBV7-2,few,CASSLTAVSNTGELFF,TGTGCCAGCAGCTTAACAGCTGTATCTAACACCGGGGAGCTGTTTTTT
TRBJ2-1,TRBD2,TRBV27,.,CASSGGLAGDQNEQFF,TGTGCCAGCAGTGGAGGACTAGCGGGAGACCAGAACGAGCAGTTCTTC
TRBJ2-3,.,TRBV5-8,.,CASSLRGTDTQYF,TGTGCCAGCAGCCTGAGAGGCACAGATACGCAGTATTTT
TRBJ1-1,.,TRBV12-3/TRBV12-4,.,CASRLMNTEAFF,TGTGCCAGCAGACTCATGAACACTGAAGCTTTCTTT
TRBJ2-3,TRBD2,TRBV7-2,.,CASSTRLGVAGGTTDTQYF,TGTGCCAGCAGCACGCGTTTGGGGGTAGCGGGGGGGACCACAGATACGCAGTATTTT
TRBJ2-1,.,TRBV10-2,once,CASSEVRYGSYNEQFF,TGCGCCAGCAGTGAGGTGCGGTATGGCTCCTACAATGAGCAGTTCTTC
TRBJ2-2,TRBD2,TRBV20-1,few,CSARGVAGDGELFF,TGCAGTGCTAGGGGAGTAGCGGGAGACGGGGAGCTGTTTTTT
TRBJ2-5,TRBD1,TRBV12-3/TRBV12-4,.,CASSIATGMGETQYF,TGTGCCAGCAGTATCGCGACAGGGATGGGGGAGACCCAGTACTTC
TRBJ1-6,.,TRBV6-1,few,CASNPGPKNSPLHF,TGTGCCAGCAATCCGGGACCGAAGAATTCACCCCTCCACTTT
TRBJ1-1,.,TRBV24-1,.,CATSDAGVNTEAFF,TGTGCCACCAGTGATGCTGGGGTGAACACTGAAGCTTTCTTT
TRBJ2-3,.,TRBV7-2,.,CASSPRVGTDTQYF,TGTGCCAGCAGCCCCCGGGTAGGGACAGATACGCAGTATTTT
TRBJ1-5,TRBD1,TRBV19,.,CASSRGTGRNQPQHF,TGTGCCAGTAGTAGAGGGACAGGGCGAAATCAGCCCCAGCATTTT
TRBJ1-2,.,TRBV11-3,.,CASSLDPASARLYGYTF,TGTGCCAGCAGCTTAGATCCCGCCAGCGCCCGTCTCTATGGCTACACCTTC
TRBJ1-5,TRBD1,TRBV20-1,.,CSARDPRTGEQPQHF,TGCAGTGCTAGAGATCCCCGGACAGGGGAACAGCCCCAGCATTTT
TRBJ2-3,.,TRBV24-1,.,CATSDGPNTDTQYF,TGTGCCACCAGTGATGGGCCTAACACAGATACGCAGTATTTT
TRBJ2-1,TRBD2,TRBV5-6,.,CASSLGLAGNNEQFF,TGTGCCAGCAGCTTGGGACTAGCGGGGAACAATGAGCAGTTCTTC
TRBJ2-5,.,TRBV24-1,.,CATKAGKGQSQETQYF,TGTGCCACCAAGGCGGGCAAGGGACAATCTCAAGAGACCCAGTACTTC
TRBJ2-3,.,TRBV7-3,.,CASSAGRTDTQYF,TGTGCCAGCAGCGCAGGGCGCACAGATACGCAGTATTTT
TRBJ1-1,.,TRBV11-2,.,CASTDYRATEAFF,TGTGCCAGCACCGATTACAGGGCCACTGAAGCTTTCTTT
TRBJ1-1,TRBD1,TRBV19,.,CATRGQGYYTEAFF,TGTGCCACCCGTGGACAGGGCTACTACACTGAAGCTTTCTTT
TRBJ1-2,TRBD1,TRBV7-8,.,CASSRDSYGYTF,TGTGCCAGCAGCCGGGACAGCTATGGCTACACCTTC
TRBJ2-1,.,TRBV2,few,CASSEVGNEQFF,TGTGCCAGCAGTGAAGTGGGGAATGAGCAGTTCTTC
TRBJ1-2,TRBD1,TRBV6-2/TRBV6-3,few,CASRYRGMGEMGYTF,TGTGCCAGCAGATACAGGGGAATGGGCGAGATGGGCTACACCTTC
TRBJ2-4,TRBD1,TRBV12-3/TRBV12-4,.,CASIGTGKNIQYF,TGTGCCAGCATTGGGACAGGGAAAAACATTCAGTACTTC
TRBJ2-7,TRBD2,TRBV20-1,few,CSAEGGLEIYEQYF,TGCAGTGCTGAAGGGGGACTAGAAATATACGAGCAGTACTTC
TRBJ2-1,TRBD2,TRBV20-1,.,CSARLPGTSNNEQFF,TGCAGTGCTAGACTCCCCGGGACTAGCAATAATGAGCAGTTCTTC
TRBJ1-1,TRBD1,TRBV19,.,CASGQGLGNTEAFF,TGTGCCAGCGGACAGGGTCTTGGGAACACTGAAGCTTTCTTT
TRBJ2-7,.,TRBV21-1,few,CASSKGSYYEQYF,TGTGCCAGCAGCAAAGGATCGTACTACGAGCAGTACTTC
TRBJ1-6,TRBD1,TRBV27,.,CASRHYRGRGSPLHF,TGTGCCAGCAGGCATTACAGGGGGCGAGGTTCACCCCTCCACTTT
TRBJ1-2,.,TRBV2,once,CASSAGGHRNDGYTF,TGTGCCAGCAGTGCGGGGGGACACAGAAATGATGGCTACACCTTC
TRBJ1-6,.,TRBV20-1,.,CSASGMNSPLHF,TGCAGTGCTAGTGGCATGAATTCACCCCTCCACTTT
TRBJ1-5,.,TRBV12-3/TRBV12-4,.,CASSLRAGSHQPQHF,TGTGCCAGCAGTTTACGGGCCGGGTCACATCAGCCCCAGCATTTT
TRBJ1-2,TRBD1,TRBV19,.,CASSLWDRTNYGYTF,TGTGCCAGTAGTCTGTGGGACAGAACTAACTATGGCTACACCTTC
TRBJ2-2,.,TRBV7-3,.,CASSPWQGAGELFF,TGTGCCAGCAGCCCTTGGCAGGGAGCCGGGGAGCTGTTTTTT
TRBJ1-2,.,TRBV21-1,.,CASSGRSSRTGGYTF,TGTGCCAGCAGCGGCCGCTCCAGCAGGACCGGAGGCTACACCTTC
TRBJ1-6,.,TRBV4-3,.,CASSQDQAVNSPLHF,TGCGCCAGCAGCCAAGATCAGGCAGTTAATTCACCCCTCCACTTT
TRBJ1-6,.,TRBV21-1,few,CASSNRRQGGAPLHF,TGTGCCAGCAGCAACCGGCGACAGGGGGGTGCACCCCTCCACTTT
TRBJ1-2,TRBD1,TRBV5-1,.,CASSTGQGAWGYTF,TGCGCCAGCAGCACCGGGCAGGGGGCTTGGGGCTACACCTTC
TRBJ1-5,.,TRBV6-2/TRBV6-3,.,CASSRTEGFGNQPQHF,TGTGCCAGCAGTAGAACAGAGGGATTTGGCAATCAGCCCCAGCATTTT
TRBJ1-2,.,TRBV27,.,CASSTRQGYGYTF,TGTGCCAGCAGTACTAGGCAGGGCTATGGCTACACCTTC